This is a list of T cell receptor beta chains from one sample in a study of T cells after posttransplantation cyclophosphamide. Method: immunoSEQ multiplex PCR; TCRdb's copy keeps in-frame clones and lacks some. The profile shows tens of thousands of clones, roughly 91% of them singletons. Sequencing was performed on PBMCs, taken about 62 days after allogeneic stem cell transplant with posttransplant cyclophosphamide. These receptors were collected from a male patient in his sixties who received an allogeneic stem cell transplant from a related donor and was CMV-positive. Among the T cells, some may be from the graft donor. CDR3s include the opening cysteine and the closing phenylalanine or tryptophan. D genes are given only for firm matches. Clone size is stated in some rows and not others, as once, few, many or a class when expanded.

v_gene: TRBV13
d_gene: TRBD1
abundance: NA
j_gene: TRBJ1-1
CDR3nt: TGTGCCAGCAGCTCCCGACAGGGAGAGTCGATTGGGGCTGAAGCTTTCTTT
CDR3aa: CASSSRQGESIGAEAFF

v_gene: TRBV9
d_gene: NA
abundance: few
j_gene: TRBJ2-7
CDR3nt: TGTGCCAGCAGCGTAGACGGCAGGGACTACGAGCAGTACTTC
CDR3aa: CASSVDGRDYEQYF

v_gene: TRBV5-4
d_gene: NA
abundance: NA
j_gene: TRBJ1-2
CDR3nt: TGTGCCAGCAGCTTGGGAACGGGGGATGGCTACACCTTC
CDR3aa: CASSLGTGDGYTF

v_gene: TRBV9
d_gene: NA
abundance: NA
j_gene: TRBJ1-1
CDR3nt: TGTGCCAGCAGCGCGGGGGGAGTCGGGAACACTGAAGCTTTCTTT
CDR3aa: CASSAGGVGNTEAFF

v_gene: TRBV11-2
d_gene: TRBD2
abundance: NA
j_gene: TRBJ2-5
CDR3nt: TGTGCCAGCAGCTTAGCAGCGGGGGAGACCCAGTACTTC
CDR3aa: CASSLAAGETQYF

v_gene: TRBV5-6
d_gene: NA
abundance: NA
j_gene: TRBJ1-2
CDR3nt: TGTGCCAGCAGCAGAGGACAGAATGTCTATGGCTACACCTTC
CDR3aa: CASSRGQNVYGYTF

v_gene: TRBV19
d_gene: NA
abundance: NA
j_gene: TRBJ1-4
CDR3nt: TGTGCCAGTAGTATCGGGGGAGTCACTAATGAAAAACTGTTTTTT
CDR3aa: CASSIGGVTNEKLFF

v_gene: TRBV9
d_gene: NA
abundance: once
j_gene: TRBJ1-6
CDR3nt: TGTGCCAGCAGCGTAGAAGGACAGATTAATTCACCCCTCCACTTT
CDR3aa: CASSVEGQINSPLHF

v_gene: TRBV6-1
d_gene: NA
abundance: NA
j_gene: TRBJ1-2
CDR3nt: TGTGCCAGCAGTGAACAGGGCCTGTATGGCTACACCTTC
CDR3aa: CASSEQGLYGYTF

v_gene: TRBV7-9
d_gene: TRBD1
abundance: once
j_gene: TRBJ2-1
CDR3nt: TGTGCCAGCAGCGGCAAGGGACAGCTCGGAGAGCAGTTCTTC
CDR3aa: CASSGKGQLGEQFF

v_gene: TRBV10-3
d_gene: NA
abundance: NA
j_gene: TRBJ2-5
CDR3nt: TGTGCCACTCGACAGTCCCAAGAGACCCAGTACTTC
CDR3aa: CATRQSQETQYF

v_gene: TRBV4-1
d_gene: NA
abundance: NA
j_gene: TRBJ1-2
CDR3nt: TGCGCCAGCAGCCAAGGGAGGGCCAGGGCCGCTAACTATGGCTACACCTTC
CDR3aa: CASSQGRARAANYGYTF

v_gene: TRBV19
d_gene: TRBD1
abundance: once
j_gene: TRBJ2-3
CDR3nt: TGTGCCAGTACCGCTGGAGACAGGGTCACAGATACGCAGTATTTT
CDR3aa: CASTAGDRVTDTQYF

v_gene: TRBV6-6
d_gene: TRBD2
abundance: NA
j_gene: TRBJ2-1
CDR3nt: TGTGCCAGCAGAGGAGCGGGGGGTATAAATGAGCAGTTCTTC
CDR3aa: CASRGAGGINEQFF

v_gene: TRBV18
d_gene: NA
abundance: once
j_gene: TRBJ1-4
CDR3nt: TGTGCCAGCTCGGGGGGAAGTGATGAAAAACTGTTTTTT
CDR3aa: CASSGGSDEKLFF

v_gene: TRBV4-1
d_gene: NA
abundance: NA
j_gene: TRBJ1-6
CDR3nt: TGCGCCAGCAGCACGCAGGGAATTCCCCTCCACTTT
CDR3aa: CASSTQGIPLHF

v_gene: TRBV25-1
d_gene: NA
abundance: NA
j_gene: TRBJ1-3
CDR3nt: TGTGCCAGCAACGACCCCTCGGAGGGAAACACCATATATTTT
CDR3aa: CASNDPSEGNTIYF

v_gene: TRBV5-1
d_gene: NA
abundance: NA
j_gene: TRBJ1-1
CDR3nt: TGCGCCAGCAGCTTGGATATCAACACTGAAGCTTTCTTT
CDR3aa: CASSLDINTEAFF

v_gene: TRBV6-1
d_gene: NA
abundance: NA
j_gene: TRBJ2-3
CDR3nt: TGTGCCAGCAGTGAAGCGCTTCGAGGCACAGATACGCAGTATTTT
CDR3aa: CASSEALRGTDTQYF

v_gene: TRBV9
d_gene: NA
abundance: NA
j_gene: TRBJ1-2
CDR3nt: TGTGCCAGCAGCGCCACCGCTACAGACTATGGCTACACCTTC
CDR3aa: CASSATATDYGYTF

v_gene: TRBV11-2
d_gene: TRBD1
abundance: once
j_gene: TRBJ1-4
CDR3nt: TGTGCCAGCACATCCTGGGACAGCCCAAATGAAAAACTGTTTTTT
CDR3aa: CASTSWDSPNEKLFF

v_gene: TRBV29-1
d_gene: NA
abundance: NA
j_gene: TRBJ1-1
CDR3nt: TGCAGCGTGGCCAAACAGGGAAACACTGAAGCTTTCTTT
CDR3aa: CSVAKQGNTEAFF

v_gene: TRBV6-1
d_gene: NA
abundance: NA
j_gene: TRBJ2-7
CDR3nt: TGTGCCAGCAGACAATACGAGCAGTACTTC
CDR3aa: CASRQYEQYF

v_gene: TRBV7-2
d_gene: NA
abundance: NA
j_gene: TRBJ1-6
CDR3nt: TGTGCCAGCAGCTTATCGGGATCCTTGGCCCTCCACTTT
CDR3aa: CASSLSGSLALHF

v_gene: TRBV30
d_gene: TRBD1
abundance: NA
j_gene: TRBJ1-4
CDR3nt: TGTGCCTGTTCGAGGACAGGTTCCTATGGAAAACTGTTTTTT
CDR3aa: CACSRTGSYGKLFF

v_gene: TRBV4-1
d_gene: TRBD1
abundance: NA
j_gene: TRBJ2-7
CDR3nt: TGCGCCAGCAGCCAACAAACGACAGGGGGATACGAGCAGTACTTC
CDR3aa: CASSQQTTGGYEQYF

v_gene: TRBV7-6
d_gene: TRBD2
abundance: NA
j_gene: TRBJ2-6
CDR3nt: TGTGCCAGCAGCCCGCTACTAGCGGAGAACTCTGGGGCCAACGTCCTGACTTTC
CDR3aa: CASSPLLAENSGANVLTF

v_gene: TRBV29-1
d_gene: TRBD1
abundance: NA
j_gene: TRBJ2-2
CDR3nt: TGCAGCGCCGGACAGGGTGTCGGGGAGCTGTTTTTT
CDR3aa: CSAGQGVGELFF

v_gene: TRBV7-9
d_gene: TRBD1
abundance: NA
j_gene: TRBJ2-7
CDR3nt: TGTGCCAGCAGCCCCCTTGGGACAGGGTCCTACGAGCAGTACTTC
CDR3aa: CASSPLGTGSYEQYF